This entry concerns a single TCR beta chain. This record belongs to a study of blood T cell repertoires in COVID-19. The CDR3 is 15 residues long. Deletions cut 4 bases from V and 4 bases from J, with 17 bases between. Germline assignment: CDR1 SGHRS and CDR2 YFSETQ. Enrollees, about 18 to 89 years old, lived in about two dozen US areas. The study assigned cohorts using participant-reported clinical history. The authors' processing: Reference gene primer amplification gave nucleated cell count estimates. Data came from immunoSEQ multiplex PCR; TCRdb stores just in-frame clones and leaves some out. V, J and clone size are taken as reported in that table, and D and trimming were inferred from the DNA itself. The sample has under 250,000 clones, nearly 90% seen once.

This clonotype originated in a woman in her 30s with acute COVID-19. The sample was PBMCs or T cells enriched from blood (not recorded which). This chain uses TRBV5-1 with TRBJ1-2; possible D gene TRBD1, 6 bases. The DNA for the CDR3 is TGCGCCAGCAGCCCGCGACAGGCGCTGACCTATGGCTACACCTTC. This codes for CASSPRQALTYGYTF.